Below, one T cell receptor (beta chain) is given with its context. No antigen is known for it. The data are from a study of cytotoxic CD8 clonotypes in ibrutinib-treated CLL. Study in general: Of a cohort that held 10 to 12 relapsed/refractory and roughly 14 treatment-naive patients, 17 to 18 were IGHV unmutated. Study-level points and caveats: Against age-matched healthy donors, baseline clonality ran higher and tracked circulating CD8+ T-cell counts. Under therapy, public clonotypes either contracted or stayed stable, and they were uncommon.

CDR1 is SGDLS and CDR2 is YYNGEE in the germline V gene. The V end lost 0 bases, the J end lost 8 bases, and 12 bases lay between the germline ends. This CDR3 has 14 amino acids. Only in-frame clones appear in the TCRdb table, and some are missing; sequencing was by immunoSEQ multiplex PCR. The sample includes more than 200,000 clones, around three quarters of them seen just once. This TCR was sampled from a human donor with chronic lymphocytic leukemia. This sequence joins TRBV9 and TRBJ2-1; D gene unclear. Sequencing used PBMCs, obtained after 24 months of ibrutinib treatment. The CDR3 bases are TGTGCCAGCAGCGTAGCTATAAATAGTGATGAGCAGTTCTTC. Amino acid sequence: CASSVAINSDEQFF.